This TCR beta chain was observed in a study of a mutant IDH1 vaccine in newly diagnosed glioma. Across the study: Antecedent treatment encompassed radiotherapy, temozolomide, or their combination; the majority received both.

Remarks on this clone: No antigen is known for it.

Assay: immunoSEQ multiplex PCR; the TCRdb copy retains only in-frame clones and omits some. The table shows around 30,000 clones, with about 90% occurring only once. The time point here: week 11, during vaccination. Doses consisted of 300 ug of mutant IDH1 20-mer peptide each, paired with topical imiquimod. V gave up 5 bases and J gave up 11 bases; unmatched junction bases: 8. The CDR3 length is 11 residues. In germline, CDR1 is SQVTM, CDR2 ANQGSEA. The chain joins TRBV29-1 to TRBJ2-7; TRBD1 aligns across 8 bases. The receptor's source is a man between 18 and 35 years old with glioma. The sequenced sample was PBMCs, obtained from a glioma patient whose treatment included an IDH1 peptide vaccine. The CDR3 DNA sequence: TGCAGCGTTTCGGACAGGGCCGGGGAGTACTTC. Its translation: CSVSDRAGEYF.